This TCR beta chain was retrieved from a study of cytomegalovirus exposure and HLA in healthy donors. Findings and caveats of the study: The investigators catalogued under 200 TCR beta chains as cytomegalovirus-associated. It was reportedly the case that the classifier diagnosed cytomegalovirus status with high specificity and sensitivity. In vitro confirmation showed a few CMV-associated chains to be CMV antigen specific.

This CDR3 has 14 amino acids. Germline CDR1 SGHVS, CDR2 FQNEAQ. J lost 2 bases, V lost 5 bases, and 5 bases had no gene match. Data came from immunoSEQ multiplex PCR; TCRdb stores just in-frame clones and leaves some out. The profile covers some 100,000 clones, with about 88% appearing a single time and approximately 2.3% taken by the ten largest. The table lists this clone with a count of one. Its specificity is unknown. The chain recombines TRBV7-8 with TRBJ1-2; 7 positions match TRBD1. The sample was PBMCs. This TCR was sampled from a woman between 18 and 30 years old in good health and CMV-seronegative. The CDR3 nucleotides are TGTGCCAGCAGCCAGACAGGGTTAAACTATGGCTACACCTTC. Translated: CASSQTGLNYGYTF.